Each of the 11 T cell receptor beta chains below was sequenced from the same sample in a study of blood T cell repertoires in COVID-19. The data were produced by immunoSEQ multiplex PCR, yet TCRdb's version contains in-frame clones alone and is incomplete. The profile shows about 230,000 clones, 80% to 85% of them singletons. Sequenced input: peripheral blood. The receptors here all came from a man aged 45 to 65 with active or convalescent COVID-19.

The chain recombines TRBV7-2 with TRBJ1-1, with a weak D call TRBD1 (6 bases). The V and J ends lost 5 bases and 4 bases respectively, with 14 bases between them. The germline V gene has CDR1 SGHTA and CDR2 FQGNSA. CDR3 size: 14 residues. The CDR3 coding sequence is TGTGCCAGCAGCAGTGGGGACATTTTCACTGAAGCTTTCTTT. This sequence encodes CASSSGDIFTEAFF.

V is TRBV19 and J is TRBJ1-4; TRBD1 is a possible D gene (6 bases). V dropped 3 bases and J dropped 8 bases, with 16 bases sitting between them. Germline loops: CDR1 LNHDA, CDR2 SQIVND (reference sequence). This CDR3 spans 15 amino acids. CDR3 DNA: TGTGCCAGTAGTATCAGACGGGACACGAGAGAAAAACTGTTTTTT. This sequence encodes CASSIRRDTREKLFF. The whole variable domain, remainder taken from reference TRBV19 and TRBJ1-4, is DGGITQSPKYLFRKEGQNVTLSCEQNLNHDAMYWYRQDPGQGLRLIYYSQIVNDFQKGDIAEGYSVSREKKESFPLTVTSAQKNPTAFYLCASSIRRDTREKLFFGSGTQLSVL.

The rearrangement joins TRBV19 to TRBJ1-5; D is possibly TRBD1 (5 bases). V shed 4 bases and J shed 6 bases, with 22 bases lying between them. This CDR3 contains 17 residues. CDR1 and CDR2 from the germline V gene are LNHDA and SQIVND (reference sequence). The CDR3 coding sequence is TGTGCCAGTAGTACGCGAGGGGAGGCCAGGAGGTTTCAGCCCCAGCATTTT. Amino acid sequence: CASSTRGEARRFQPQHF. Combining the CDR3 with reference TRBV19 and TRBJ1-5 gives the whole variable domain DGGITQSPKYLFRKEGQNVTLSCEQNLNHDAMYWYRQDPGQGLRLIYYSQIVNDFQKGDIAEGYSVSREKKESFPLTVTSAQKNPTAFYLCASSTRGEARRFQPQHFGDGTRLSIL.

This chain connects TRBV11-2 to TRBJ2-7; the match to TRBD1 covers 10 bases. This CDR3 is 15 amino acids long. The germline gives CDR1 SGHAT, CDR2 FQNNGV. The V segment lost 1 base and the J segment 4 bases; nucleotides outside the gene matches: 4. The CDR3 DNA reads TGTGCCAGCAGCTTAGGGGGACAGGGGACGTACGAGCAGTACTTC. Its protein is CASSLGGQGTYEQYF.

J is TRBJ2-7 and V is TRBV9, with D maybe TRBD1 (6 bases). Trimming pared 0 bases from V and 5 bases from J, leaving 12 bases between. The CDR3 spans 14 residues. CDR1 is SGDLS and CDR2 is YYNGEE in the germline V gene. CDR3 DNA sequence: TGTGCCAGCAGCGTAGGCCCACAGGGAAACGAGCAGTACTTC. Its protein is CASSVGPQGNEQYF.

This clone was picked up a small number of times. The V call is TRBV6-2 or TRBV6-3, the J call TRBJ1-1; no clear D. Germline V lookup: CDR1 MNHEY, CDR2 SVGEGT. The CDR3 is 15 residues long. Trimming stripped 5 bases from V and 4 bases from J, with 17 bases between. The CDR3 coding sequence is TGTGCCAGCAGTCGCTCCGGGGAGGAAGGCACTGAAGCTTTCTTT. Translation: CASSRSGEEGTEAFF.

This clone was seen only a few times. The chain links TRBV6-5 to TRBJ1-5, with 7 bases lining up with TRBD1. The CDR3 runs to 14 residues. The V gene's germline CDR1 is MNHEY and CDR2 SVGAGI. The J segment lost 7 bases and the V segment lost 4 bases, leaving 7 bases of the junction unmatched. The CDR3: CASSFGQDRQPQHF. DNA for the CDR3: TGTGCCAGCAGTTTTGGACAGGATCGACAGCCCCAGCATTTT.

This chain joins TRBV28 and TRBJ1-1; D call uncertain. Trimming removed 8 bases at V and 0 bases at J, with 13 bases between. Germline CDR1 reads MDHEN; CDR2 reads SYDVKM. This CDR3 comprises 14 residues. CDR3 protein: CASGTAGLNTEAFF. The CDR3 DNA sequence: TGTGCCAGCGGAACAGCGGGGTTGAACACTGAAGCTTTCTTT.

The V gene is TRBV5-1, the J gene TRBJ1-5; maybe TRBD1 (5 bases). V shed 4 bases and J shed 3 bases, with 23 bases lying between them. CDR1 is SGHRS and CDR2 is YFSETQ in the germline V gene. This CDR3 comprises 18 residues. The CDR3 DNA sequence: TGCGCCAGCAGCCTTACCTTCTCAACGGGGGGTATCAATCAGCCCCAGCATTTT. Residues: CASSLTFSTGGINQPQHF.

The V gene is TRBV9, the J gene TRBJ1-5; 9 bases are a match to TRBD1. This CDR3 has 15 residues. From germline, CDR1 is SGDLS and CDR2 YYNGEE. V lost 4 bases to trimming and J lost 3 bases; unmatched junction nucleotides: 5. The CDR3 protein is CASSIGQGLNQPQHF. The CDR3 DNA is TGTGCCAGCAGCATCGGACAGGGGCTCAATCAGCCCCAGCATTTT.

The gene calls are TRBV19 and TRBJ2-3, with D possibly being TRBD1 (6 bases). The CDR3 covers 17 residues. Germline V CDR1 and CDR2: LNHDA, SQIVND (reference sequence). Between the trimmed V and J ends, which lost 1 base and 1 base, there was a span of 15 bases. For the CDR3, the DNA is TGTGCCAGTAGTATAGTACATCTGGGGGCGGGCACAGATACGCAGTATTTT. Protein sequence: CASSIVHLGAGTDTQYF.